The 10 T cell receptor beta chains below come from one sample, sequenced in a study of blood T cells in healthy people across ages. Combining a sample-barcoded 5' primer with a J-beta primer mix, a second PCR ran for 7 to 11 cycles. Via MiXCR, TCRdb re-called the 5' RACE reads, giving one row per CDR3 protein. The sample includes almost 550,000 distinct CDR3 sequences, around 24% seen only once; the top ten take 8.7%. These sequences were also reported in another study, on T cells of mothers and their children.

The sample consisted of blood. Source of these receptors: a boy between 10 and 17 years old in good health.

The table lists this clonotype with a few counts. CDR3 sequence: CASRPTGWYGYTF. DNA of the CDR3: TGTGCCAGCCGCCCGACAGGGTGGTATGGCTACACCTTC. The genes are TRBV28 and TRBJ1-2, with 7 bases that match TRBD1. This CDR3 comprises 13 residues. In germline, CDR1 is MDHEN, CDR2 SYDVKM. V gave up 8 bases and J gave up 5 bases; unmatched junction bases: 8.

The chain combines TRBV7-9 with TRBJ1-1; D is uncertain. Trimming shortened V by 6 bases and J by 8 bases, and 13 bases separated the two germline ends. This CDR3 spans 12 amino acids. Germline CDR1 SEHNR, CDR2 FQNEAQ (reference sequence). CDR3 sequence (DNA): TGTGCCAGCAGTCACGCGGAACAGGAAGCTTTCTTT. The encoded protein is CASSHAEQEAFF. The whole variable domain, filled in from reference TRBV7-9 and TRBJ1-1, reads DTGVSQNPRHKITKRGQNVTFRCDPISEHNRLYWYRQTLGQGPEFLTYFQNEAQLEKSRLLSDRFSAERPKGSFSTLEIQRTEQGDSAMYLCASSHAEQEAFFGQGTRLTVV.

The rearrangement uses TRBV9 and TRBJ2-3; D unclear. V shed 3 bases and J shed 2 bases, with 4 bases lying between them. Germline V gene sequence: CDR1 SGDLS, CDR2 YYNGEE. The CDR3 runs to 12 residues. The CDR3: CASSGTTDTQYF. The CDR3 region has the DNA TGTGCCAGCAGCGGCACCACAGATACGCAGTATTTT.

This rearrangement joins TRBV5-1 to TRBJ1-2, with D hard to call. Germline CDR1 is SGHRS and CDR2 is YFSETQ. The V end lost 4 bases, the J end lost 10 bases, and 17 bases lay between the germline ends. This CDR3 contains 13 residues. The CDR3 DNA sequence: TGCGCCAGCAGCCTACGGGGAGATTACGACTACACCTTC. It codes for CASSLRGDYDYTF.

The genes are TRBV7-9 and TRBJ1-2, with TRBD1 matching over 7 bases. Trimming at V came to 4 bases and at J to 8 bases, leaving 13 bases not matched to a gene. The germline CDR1 and CDR2 sequences are SEHNR and FQNEAQ (reference sequence). The CDR3 has 15 amino acids. The DNA of the CDR3 is TGTGCCAGCAGCTCCCCGACAGGGCCTGTTCACGGCTACACCTTC. Translation gives CASSSPTGPVHGYTF.

This clonotype has a handful of counts. This chain uses TRBV4-3 with TRBJ2-5; D gene uncertain. Trimming shortened V by 4 bases and J by 7 bases, and 16 bases separated the two germline ends. The V gene's germline CDR1 is LGHNA and CDR2 YSLEER. The CDR3 is made up of 14 amino acids. CDR3 protein: CASSRREVPGTQYF. The CDR3 coding sequence is TGCGCCAGCAGCCGGAGAGAAGTCCCGGGGACCCAGTACTTC.

This clonotype has only a few counts. The chain recombines TRBV7-9 with TRBJ2-5; D tentatively reads TRBD1 or TRBD2 (5 bases each). The V gene's germline CDR1 is SEHNR and CDR2 FQNEAQ (reference sequence). The CDR3 sequence is 14 residues long. V lost 4 bases, J lost 1 base, and 10 bases lay in between. CDR3 coding DNA: TGTGCCAGCAGCTCCCTCGGGACCCAAGAGACCCAGTACTTC. This encodes CASSSLGTQETQYF.

This clonotype has more than one count but fewer than ten. V is TRBV2 and J is TRBJ1-4, with TRBD1 identical over 8 bases. The CDR3 extends over 11 amino acids. With V trimmed by 3 bases and J by 14 bases, 2 bases remained unmatched. The germline CDR1 and CDR2 sequences are SNHLY and FYNNEI. The CDR3 region has the DNA TGTGCCAGCAGTGACAGGGACAGGCTGTTTTTT. Amino acids: CASSDRDRLFF.

This clonotype showed up just a few times. The chain joins TRBV7-2 to TRBJ1-4, with a possible D match to TRBD1 (5 bases). Deletions cut 5 bases from V and 8 bases from J, with 15 bases between. CDR3 length: 14 residues. CDR1 SGHTA and CDR2 FQGNSA come from the germline V gene. CDR3 DNA sequence: TGTGCCAGCAGCCCGCAAAGCCGGGGGGAAAAACTGTTTTTT. Its protein is CASSPQSRGEKLFF. Supplemented by reference TRBV7-2 and TRBJ1-4, the full variable domain reads GAGVSQSPSNKVTEKGKDVELRCDPISGHTALYWYRQSLGQGLEFLIYFQGNSAPDKSGLPSDRFSAERTGGSVSTLTIQRTQQEDSAVYLCASSPQSRGEKLFFGSGTQLSVL.

This clonotype was counted a few times. The gene calls are TRBV7-3 and TRBJ2-2; maybe TRBD1 (5 bases). The germline V gene has CDR1 SGHTA and CDR2 FQGTGA. This CDR3 has 16 amino acids. Trimming cost V 0 bases and J 5 bases, with 13 bases left between them. The CDR3 region has the DNA TGTGCCAGCAGCTTAACGAAAGGGGAAGGGACCGGGGAGCTGTTTTTT. It yields the protein CASSLTKGEGTGELFF.